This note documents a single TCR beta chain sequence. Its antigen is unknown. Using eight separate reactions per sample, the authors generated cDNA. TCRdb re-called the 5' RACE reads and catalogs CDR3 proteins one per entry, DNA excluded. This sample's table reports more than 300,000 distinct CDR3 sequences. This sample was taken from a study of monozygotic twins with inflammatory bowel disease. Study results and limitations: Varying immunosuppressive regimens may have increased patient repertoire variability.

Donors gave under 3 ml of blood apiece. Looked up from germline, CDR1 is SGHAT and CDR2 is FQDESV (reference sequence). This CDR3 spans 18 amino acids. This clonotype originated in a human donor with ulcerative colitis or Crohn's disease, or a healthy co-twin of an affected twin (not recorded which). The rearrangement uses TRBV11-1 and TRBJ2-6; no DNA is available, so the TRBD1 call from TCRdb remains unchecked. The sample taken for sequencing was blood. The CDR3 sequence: CASSFPADGGSGANVLTF.